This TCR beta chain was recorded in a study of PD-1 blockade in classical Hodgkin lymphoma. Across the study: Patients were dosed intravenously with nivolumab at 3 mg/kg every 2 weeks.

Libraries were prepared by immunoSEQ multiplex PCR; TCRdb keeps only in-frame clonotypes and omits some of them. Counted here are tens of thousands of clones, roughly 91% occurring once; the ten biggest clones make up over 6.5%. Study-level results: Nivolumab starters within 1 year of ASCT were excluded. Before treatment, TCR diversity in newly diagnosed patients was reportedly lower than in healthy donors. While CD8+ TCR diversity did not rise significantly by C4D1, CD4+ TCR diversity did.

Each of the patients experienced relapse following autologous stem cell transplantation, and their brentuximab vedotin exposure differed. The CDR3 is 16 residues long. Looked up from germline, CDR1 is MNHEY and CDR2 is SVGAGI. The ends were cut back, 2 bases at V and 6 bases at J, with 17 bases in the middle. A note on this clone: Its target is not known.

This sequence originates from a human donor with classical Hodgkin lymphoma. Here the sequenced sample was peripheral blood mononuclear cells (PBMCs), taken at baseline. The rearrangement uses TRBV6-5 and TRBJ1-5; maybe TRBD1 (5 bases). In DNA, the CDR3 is TGTGCCAGCAGTTACGGGGGTTGGGGTGCGGGTCAGCCCCAGCATTTT. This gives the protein CASSYGGWGAGQPQHF.